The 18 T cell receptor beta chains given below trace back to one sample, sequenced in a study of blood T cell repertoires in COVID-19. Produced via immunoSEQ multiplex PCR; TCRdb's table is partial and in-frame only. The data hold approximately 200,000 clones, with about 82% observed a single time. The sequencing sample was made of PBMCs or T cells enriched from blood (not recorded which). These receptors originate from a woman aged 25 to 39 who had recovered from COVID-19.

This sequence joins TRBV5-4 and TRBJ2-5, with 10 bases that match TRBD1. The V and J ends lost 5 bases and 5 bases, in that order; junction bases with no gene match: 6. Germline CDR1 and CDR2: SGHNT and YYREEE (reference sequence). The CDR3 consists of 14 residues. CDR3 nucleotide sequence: TGTGCCAGCAGTCCGACAGGGGGCGGTGAGACCCAGTACTTC. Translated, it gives CASSPTGGGETQYF.

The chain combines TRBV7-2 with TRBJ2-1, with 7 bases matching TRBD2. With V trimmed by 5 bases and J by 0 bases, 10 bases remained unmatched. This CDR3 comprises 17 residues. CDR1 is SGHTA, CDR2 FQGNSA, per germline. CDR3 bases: TGTGCCAGCAGCCCGCGCCTAGCGGCATACTCCTACAATGAGCAGTTCTTC. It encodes CASSPRLAAYSYNEQFF.

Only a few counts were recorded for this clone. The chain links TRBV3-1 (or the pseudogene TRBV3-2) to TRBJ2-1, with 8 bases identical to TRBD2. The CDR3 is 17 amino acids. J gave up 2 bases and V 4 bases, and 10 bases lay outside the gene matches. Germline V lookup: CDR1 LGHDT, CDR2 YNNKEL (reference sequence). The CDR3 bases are TGTGCCAGCAGCCCCGCCGACGGGACTAGGACCTACAATGAGCAGTTCTTC. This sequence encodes CASSPADGTRTYNEQFF.

CDR3 protein: CASSYLGVRNTEAFF. In DNA form, the CDR3 reads TGTGCCAGCAGTTACTTAGGGGTAAGAAACACTGAAGCTTTCTTT. This chain connects TRBV6-5 to TRBJ1-1; D possibly corresponds to TRBD1 (5 bases). This CDR3 has 15 residues. Trimming left V 1 base short and J 2 bases short, with 11 bases between. The germline V gene has CDR1 MNHEY and CDR2 SVGAGI.

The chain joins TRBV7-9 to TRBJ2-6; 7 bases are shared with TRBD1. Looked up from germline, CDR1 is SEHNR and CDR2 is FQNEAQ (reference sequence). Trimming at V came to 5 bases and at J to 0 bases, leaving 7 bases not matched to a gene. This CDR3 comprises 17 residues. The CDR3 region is CASSPGTESSGANVLTF. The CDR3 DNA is TGTGCCAGCAGCCCGGGGACAGAGAGCTCTGGGGCCAACGTCCTGACTTTC.

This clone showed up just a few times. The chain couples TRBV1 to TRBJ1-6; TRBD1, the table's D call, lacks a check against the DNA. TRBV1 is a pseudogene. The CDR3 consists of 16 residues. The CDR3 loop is CTTDTGDPYYNSPLHF. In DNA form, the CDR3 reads TGCACCACCGATACAGGGGACCCTTACTATAATTCACCCCTCCACTTT.

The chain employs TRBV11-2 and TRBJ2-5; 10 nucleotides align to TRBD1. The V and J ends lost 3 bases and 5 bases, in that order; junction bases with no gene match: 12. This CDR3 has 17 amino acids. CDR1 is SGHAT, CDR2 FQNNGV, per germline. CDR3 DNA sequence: TGTGCCAGCAGCTTGTCGTCGGGTGGACAGGGGGGGGAGACCCAGTACTTC. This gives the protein CASSLSSGGQGGETQYF.

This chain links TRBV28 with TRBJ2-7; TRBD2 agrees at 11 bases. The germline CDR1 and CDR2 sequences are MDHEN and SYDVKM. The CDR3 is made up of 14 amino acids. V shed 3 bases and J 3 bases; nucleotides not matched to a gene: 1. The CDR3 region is CASSFLAGGYEQYF. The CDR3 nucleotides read TGTGCCAGCAGTTTCCTAGCGGGGGGCTACGAGCAGTACTTC.

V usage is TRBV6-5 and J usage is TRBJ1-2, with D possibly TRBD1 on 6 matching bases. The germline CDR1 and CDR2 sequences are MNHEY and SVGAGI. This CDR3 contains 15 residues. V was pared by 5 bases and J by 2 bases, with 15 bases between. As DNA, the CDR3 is TGTGCCAGCAGTACCCTTTCTGGGGGCAACTATGGCTACACCTTC. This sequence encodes CASSTLSGGNYGYTF.

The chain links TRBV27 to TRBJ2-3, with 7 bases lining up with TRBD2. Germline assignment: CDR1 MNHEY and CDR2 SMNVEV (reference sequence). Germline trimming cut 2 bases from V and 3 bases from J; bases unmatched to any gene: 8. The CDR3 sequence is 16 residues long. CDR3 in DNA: TGTGCCAGCAGTTTACGCAGCGGGAATATAACAGATACGCAGTATTTT. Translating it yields CASSLRSGNITDTQYF.

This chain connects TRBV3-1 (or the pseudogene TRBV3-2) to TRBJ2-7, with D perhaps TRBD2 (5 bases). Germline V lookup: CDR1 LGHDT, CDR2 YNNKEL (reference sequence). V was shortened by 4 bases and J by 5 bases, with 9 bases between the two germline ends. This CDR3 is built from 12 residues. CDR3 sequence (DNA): TGTGCCAGCAGCCGGAGGACCCACGAGCAGTACTTC. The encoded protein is CASSRRTHEQYF.

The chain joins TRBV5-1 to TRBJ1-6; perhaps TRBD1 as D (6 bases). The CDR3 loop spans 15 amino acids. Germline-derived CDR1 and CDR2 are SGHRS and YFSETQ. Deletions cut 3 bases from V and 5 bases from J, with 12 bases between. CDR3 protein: CASSSGQGHNSPLHF. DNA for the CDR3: TGCGCCAGCAGCTCTGGTCAGGGGCATAATTCACCCCTCCACTTT.

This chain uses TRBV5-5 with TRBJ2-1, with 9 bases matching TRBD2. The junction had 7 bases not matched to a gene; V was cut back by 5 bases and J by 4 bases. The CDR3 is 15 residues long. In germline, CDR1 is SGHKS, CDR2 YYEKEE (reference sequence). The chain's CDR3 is CASRPTSGPYNEQFF. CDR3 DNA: TGTGCCAGCAGGCCGACTAGCGGACCATACAATGAGCAGTTCTTC. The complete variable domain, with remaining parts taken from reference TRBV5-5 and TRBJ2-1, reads DAGVTQSPTHLIKTRGQQVTLRCSPISGHKSVSWYQQVLGQGPQFIFQYYEKEERGRGNFPDRFSARQFPNYSSELNVNALLLGDSALYLCASRPTSGPYNEQFFGPGTRLTVL.

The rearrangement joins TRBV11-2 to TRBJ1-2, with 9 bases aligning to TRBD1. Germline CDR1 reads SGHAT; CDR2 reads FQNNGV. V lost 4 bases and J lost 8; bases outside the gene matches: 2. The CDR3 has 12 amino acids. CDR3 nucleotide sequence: TGTGCCAGCAGCTCAGACAGGGGGGGCTACACCTTC. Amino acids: CASSSDRGGYTF.

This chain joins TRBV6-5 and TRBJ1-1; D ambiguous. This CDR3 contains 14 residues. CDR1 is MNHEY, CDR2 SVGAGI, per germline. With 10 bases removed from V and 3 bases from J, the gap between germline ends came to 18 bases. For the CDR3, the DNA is TGTGCCACAAGACCGCGGGGAGGGTACACTGAAGCTTTCTTT. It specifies CATRPRGGYTEAFF.

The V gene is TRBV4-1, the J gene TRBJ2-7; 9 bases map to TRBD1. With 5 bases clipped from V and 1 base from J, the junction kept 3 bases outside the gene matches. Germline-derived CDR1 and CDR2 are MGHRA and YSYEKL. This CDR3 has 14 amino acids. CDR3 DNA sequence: TGCGCCAGCAGCTTCGGACAGGGGTCCTACGAGCAGTACTTC. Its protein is CASSFGQGSYEQYF.

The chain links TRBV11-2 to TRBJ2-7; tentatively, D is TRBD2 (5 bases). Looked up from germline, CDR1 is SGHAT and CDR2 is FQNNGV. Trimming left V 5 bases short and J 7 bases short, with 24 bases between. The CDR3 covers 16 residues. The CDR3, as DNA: TGTGCCAGCAGCCCGATCCGGAGCGGAACCTGGCGGGAGCAGTACTTC. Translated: CASSPIRSGTWREQYF. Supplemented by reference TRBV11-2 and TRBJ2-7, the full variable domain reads EAGVAQSPRYKIIEKRQSVAFWCNPISGHATLYWYQQILGQGPKLLIQFQNNGVVDDSQLPKDRFSAERLKGVDSTLKIQPAKLEDSAVYLCASSPIRSGTWREQYFGPGTRLTVT.

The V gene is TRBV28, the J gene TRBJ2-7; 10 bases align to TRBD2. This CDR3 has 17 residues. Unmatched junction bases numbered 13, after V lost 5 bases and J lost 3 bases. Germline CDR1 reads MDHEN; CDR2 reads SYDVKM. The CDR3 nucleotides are TGTGCCAGCAGTCCCCCGCTAGCGGGAGACCCGCGCTACGAGCAGTACTTC. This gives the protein CASSPPLAGDPRYEQYF.